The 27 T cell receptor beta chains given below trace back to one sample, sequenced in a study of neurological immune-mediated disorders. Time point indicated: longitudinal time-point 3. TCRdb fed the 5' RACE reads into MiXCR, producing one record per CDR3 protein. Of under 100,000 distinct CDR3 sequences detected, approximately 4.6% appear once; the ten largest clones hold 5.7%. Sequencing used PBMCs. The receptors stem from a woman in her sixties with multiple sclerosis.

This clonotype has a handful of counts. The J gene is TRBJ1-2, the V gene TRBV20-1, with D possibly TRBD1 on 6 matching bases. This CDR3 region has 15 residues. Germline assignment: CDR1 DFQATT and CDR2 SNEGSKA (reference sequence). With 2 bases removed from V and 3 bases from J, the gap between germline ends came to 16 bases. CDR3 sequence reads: CSARRVGGADYGYTF. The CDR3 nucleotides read TGCAGTGCTAGACGGGTGGGGGGGGCAGACTATGGCTACACCTTC.

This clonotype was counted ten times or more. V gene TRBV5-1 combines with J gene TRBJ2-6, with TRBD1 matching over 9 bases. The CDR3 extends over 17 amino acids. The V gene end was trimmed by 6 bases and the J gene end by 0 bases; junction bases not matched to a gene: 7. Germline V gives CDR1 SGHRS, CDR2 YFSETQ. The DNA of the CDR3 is TGCGCCAGCAATCCGGGACAGGGCCTCTCTGGGGCCAACGTCCTGACTTTC. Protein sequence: CASNPGQGLSGANVLTF.

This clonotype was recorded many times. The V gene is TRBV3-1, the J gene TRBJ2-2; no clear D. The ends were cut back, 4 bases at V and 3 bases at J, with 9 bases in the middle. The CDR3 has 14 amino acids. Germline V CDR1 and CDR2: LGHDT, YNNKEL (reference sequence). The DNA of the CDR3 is TGTGCCAGCAGCCCCCTAGGTTACACCGGGGAGCTGTTTTTT. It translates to CASSPLGYTGELFF.

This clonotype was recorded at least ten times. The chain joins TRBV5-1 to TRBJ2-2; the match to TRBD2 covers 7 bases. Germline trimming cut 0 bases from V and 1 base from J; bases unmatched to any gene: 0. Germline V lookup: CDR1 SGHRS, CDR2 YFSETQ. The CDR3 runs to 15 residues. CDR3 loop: CASSLAGGNTGELFF. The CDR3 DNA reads TGCGCCAGCAGCTTGGCGGGGGGGAACACCGGGGAGCTGTTTTTT.

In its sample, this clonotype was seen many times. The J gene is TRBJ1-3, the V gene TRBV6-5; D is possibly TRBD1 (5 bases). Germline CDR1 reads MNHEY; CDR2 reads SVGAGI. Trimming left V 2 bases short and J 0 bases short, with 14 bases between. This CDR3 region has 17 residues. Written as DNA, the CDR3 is TGTGCCAGCAGTTACACCGGGACCCAGAGCTCTGGAAACACCATATATTTT. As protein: CASSYTGTQSSGNTIYF.

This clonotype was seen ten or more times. CDR3 residues: CASKGGEPYNEQFF. The CDR3, as DNA: TGTGCCAGCAAGGGGGGGGAGCCCTACAATGAGCAGTTCTTC. The chain has TRBV27 and TRBJ2-1; D is perhaps TRBD2 (7 bases). The CDR3 sequence is 14 residues long. The V end lost 7 bases, the J end lost 2 bases, and 12 bases lay between the germline ends. Per germline, CDR1 MNHEY and CDR2 SMNVEV (reference sequence).

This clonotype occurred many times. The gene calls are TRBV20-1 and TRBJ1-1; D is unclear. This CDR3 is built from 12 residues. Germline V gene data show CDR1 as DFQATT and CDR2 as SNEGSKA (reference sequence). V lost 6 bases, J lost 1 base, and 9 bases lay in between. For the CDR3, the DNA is TGCAGTGCCCCCTCCGCGAACACTGAAGCTTTCTTT. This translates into CSAPSANTEAFF.

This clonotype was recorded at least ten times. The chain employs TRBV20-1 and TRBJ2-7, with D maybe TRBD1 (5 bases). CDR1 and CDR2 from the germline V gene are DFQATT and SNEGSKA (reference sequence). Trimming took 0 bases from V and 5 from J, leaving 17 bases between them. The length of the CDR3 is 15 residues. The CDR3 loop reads CSARDPQGLYHEQYF. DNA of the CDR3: TGCAGTGCTAGAGATCCCCAGGGCTTGTACCACGAGCAGTACTTC.

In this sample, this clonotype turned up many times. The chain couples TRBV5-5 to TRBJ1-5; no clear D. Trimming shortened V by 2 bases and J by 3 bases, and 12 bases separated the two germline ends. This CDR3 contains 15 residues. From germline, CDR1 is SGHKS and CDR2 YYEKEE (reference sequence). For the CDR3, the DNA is TGTGCCAGCAGCTTCGGAGGGAGGCACAATCAGCCCCAGCATTTT. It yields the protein CASSFGGRHNQPQHF.

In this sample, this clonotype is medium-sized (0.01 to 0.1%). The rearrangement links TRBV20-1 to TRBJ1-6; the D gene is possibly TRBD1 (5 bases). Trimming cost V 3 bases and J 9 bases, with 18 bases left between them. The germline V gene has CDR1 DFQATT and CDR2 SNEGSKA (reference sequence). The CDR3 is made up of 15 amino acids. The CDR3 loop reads CSASVQGLGGSPLHF. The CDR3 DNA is TGCAGTGCTAGCGTGCAGGGCCTCGGGGGTTCACCCCTCCACTTT.

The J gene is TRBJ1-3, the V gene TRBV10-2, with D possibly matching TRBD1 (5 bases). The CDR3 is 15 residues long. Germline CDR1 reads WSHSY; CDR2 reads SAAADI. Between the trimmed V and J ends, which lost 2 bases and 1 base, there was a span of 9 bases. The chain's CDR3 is CASSETGTSGNTIYF. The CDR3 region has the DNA TGCGCCAGCAGTGAGACAGGTACATCTGGAAACACCATATATTTT.

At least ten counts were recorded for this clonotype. CDR3: CSAPAGQETQYF. CDR3 nucleotide sequence: TGCAGTGCCCCGGCGGGCCAAGAGACCCAGTACTTC. V is TRBV20-1 and J is TRBJ2-5, with a tentative D call TRBD2 (5 bases). The germline CDR1 and CDR2 sequences are DFQATT and SNEGSKA (reference sequence). Trimming stripped 6 bases from V and 1 base from J, with 9 bases between. The CDR3 spans 12 residues.

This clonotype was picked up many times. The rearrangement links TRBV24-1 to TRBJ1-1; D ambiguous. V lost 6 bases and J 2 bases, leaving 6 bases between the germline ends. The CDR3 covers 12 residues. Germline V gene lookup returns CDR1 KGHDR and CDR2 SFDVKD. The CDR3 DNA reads TGTGCCACCAGTAGCCCTAACACTGAAGCTTTCTTT. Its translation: CATSSPNTEAFF.

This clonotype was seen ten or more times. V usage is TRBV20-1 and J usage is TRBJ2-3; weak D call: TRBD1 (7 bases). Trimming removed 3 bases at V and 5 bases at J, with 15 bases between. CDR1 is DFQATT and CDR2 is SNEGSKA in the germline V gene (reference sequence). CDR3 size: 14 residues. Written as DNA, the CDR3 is TGCAGTGCTAGGGCAGGGGGGAGGAGAGATACGCAGTATTTT. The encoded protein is CSARAGGRRDTQYF.

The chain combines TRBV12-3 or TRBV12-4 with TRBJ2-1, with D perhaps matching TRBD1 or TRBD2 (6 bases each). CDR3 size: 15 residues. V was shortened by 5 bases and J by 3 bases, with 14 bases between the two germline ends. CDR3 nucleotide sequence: TGTGCCAGCAGTCCCCCCGGGGGACACTACAATGAGCAGTTCTTC. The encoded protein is CASSPPGGHYNEQFF.

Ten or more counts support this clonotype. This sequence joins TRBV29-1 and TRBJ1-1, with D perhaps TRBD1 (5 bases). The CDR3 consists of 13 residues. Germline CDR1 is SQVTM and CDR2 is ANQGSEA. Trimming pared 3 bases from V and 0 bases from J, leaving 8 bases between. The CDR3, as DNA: TGCAGCGTTGATGCGGACATGAACACTGAAGCTTTCTTT. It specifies CSVDADMNTEAFF.

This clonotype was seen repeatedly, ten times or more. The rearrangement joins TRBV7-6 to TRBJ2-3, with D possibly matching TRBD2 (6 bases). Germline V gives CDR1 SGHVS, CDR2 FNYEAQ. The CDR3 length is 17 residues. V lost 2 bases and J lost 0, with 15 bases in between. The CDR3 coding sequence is TGTGCCAGCAGCTTACGAGATGGGACTTATAGCACAGATACGCAGTATTTT. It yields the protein CASSLRDGTYSTDTQYF. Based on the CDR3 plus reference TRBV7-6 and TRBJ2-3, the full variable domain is GAGVSQSPRYKVTKRGQDVALRCDPISGHVSLYWYRQALGQGPEFLTYFNYEAQQDKSGLPNDRFSAERPEGSISTLTIQRTEQRDSAMYRCASSLRDGTYSTDTQYFGPGTRLTVL.

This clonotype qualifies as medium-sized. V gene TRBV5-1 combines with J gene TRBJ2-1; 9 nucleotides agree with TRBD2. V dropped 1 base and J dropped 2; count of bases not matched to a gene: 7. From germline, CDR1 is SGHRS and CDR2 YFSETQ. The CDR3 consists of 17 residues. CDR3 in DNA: TGCGCCAGCAGCTTGTTTAATAGCGGGGGAGCCTACAATGAGCAGTTCTTC. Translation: CASSLFNSGGAYNEQFF. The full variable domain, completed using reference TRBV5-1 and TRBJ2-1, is KAGVTQTPRYLIKTRGQQVTLSCSPISGHRSVSWYQQTPGQGLQFLFEYFSETQRNKGNFPGRFSGRQFSNSRSEMNVSTLELGDSALYLCASSLFNSGGAYNEQFFGPGTRLTVL.

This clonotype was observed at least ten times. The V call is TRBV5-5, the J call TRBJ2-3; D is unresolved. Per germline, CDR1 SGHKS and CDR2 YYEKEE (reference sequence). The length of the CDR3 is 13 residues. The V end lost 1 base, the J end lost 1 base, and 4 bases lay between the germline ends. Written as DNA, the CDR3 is TGTGCCAGCAGCTTGTTAGGCACAGATACGCAGTATTTT. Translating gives CASSLLGTDTQYF.

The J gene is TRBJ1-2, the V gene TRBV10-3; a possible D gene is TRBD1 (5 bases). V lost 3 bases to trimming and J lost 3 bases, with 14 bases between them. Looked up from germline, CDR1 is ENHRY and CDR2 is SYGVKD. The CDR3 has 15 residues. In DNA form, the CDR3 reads TGTGCCATCAGTGACCTTACCGGGACGGACTATGGCTACACCTTC. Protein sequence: CAISDLTGTDYGYTF.

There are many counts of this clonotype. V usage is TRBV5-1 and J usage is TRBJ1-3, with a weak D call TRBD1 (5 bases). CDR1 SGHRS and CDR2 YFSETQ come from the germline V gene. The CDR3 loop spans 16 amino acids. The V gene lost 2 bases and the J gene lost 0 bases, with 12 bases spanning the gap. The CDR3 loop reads CASSLSGSSSGNTIYF. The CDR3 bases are TGCGCCAGCAGCTTATCAGGGAGCTCCTCTGGAAACACCATATATTTT.

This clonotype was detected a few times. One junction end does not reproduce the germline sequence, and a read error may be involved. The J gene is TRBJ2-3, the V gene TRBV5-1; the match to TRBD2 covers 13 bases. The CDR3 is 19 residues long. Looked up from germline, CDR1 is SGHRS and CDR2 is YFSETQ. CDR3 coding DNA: TGCGCCAGCAGCCCCGGGACTAGCGGGGCAAAGAAAGGCACGGATACGCAGTATTTT. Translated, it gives CASSPGTSGAKKGTDTQYF.

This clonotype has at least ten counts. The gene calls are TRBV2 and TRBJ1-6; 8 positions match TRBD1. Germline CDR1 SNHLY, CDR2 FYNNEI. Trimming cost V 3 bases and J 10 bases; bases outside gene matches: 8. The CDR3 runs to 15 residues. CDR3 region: CASSEEQGARSPLHF. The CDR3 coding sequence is TGTGCCAGCAGTGAGGAGCAGGGGGCTCGGTCACCCCTCCACTTT.

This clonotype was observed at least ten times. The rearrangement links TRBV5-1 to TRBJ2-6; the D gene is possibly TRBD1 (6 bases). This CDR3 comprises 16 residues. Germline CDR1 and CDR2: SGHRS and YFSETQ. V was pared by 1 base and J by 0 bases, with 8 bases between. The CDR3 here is CASSLNRVSGANVLTF. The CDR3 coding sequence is TGCGCCAGCAGCTTGAACAGGGTCTCTGGGGCCAACGTCCTGACTTTC.

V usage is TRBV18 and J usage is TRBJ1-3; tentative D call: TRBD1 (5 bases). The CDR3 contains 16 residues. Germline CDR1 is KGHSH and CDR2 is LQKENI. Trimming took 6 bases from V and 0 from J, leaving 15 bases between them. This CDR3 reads CASSPGGAHSGNTIYF. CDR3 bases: TGTGCCAGCTCCCCCGGAGGGGCTCACTCTGGAAACACCATATATTTT.

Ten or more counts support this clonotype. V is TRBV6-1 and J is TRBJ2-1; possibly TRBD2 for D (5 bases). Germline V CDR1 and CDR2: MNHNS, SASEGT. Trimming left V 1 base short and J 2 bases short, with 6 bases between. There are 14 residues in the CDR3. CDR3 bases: TGTGCCAGCAGTGAAGTCGGGGCCTACAATGAGCAGTTCTTC. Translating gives CASSEVGAYNEQFF.

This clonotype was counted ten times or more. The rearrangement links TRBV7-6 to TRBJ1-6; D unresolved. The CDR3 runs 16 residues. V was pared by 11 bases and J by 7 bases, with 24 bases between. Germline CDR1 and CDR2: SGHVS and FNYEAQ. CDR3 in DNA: TGTGCCCTCGGTCCTTACCACGGACCAGCAAATTCACCCCTCCACTTT. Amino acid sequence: CALGPYHGPANSPLHF.